A selection of T cell receptor beta chains follows, all from one sample in a study of lymphopenia after photon versus proton radiotherapy. This table comes from immunoSEQ multiplex PCR, and its TCRdb copy is limited to in-frame clones, with some not included. The table shows 70,000 or so clones, with 80% to 95% occurring only once. The source was peripheral blood, collected from a patient treated with photon-based radiotherapy. These receptors all stem from a woman aged 40 to 49 with cholangiocarcinoma. The CDR3 runs from the conserved cysteine through the conserved F or W. Each record gives: CDR3 protein, CDR3 DNA, V gene, D gene, J gene. A D gene is named only where the DNA matches it firmly.

CASSLLGTSSYEQYF TGCGCCAGCAGCTTGCTTGGGACTAGCTCCTACGAGCAGTACTTC TRBV5-1 TRBD2 TRBJ2-7
CASEGRGGNTEAFF TGTGCCAGCGAAGGTAGAGGGGGGAACACTGAAGCTTTCTTT TRBV2 . TRBJ1-1
CASSFTGATYEQYF TGTGCCAGCAGCTTCACAGGGGCCACCTACGAGCAGTACTTC TRBV5-5 TRBD1 TRBJ2-7
CASSLYTEAFF TGTGCCAGCAGCCTCTACACTGAAGCTTTCTTT TRBV11-2 . TRBJ1-1
CASSSGTAINEKLFF TGTGCCAGCAGCTCCGGGACAGCCATTAATGAAAAACTGTTTTTT TRBV7-2 TRBD1 TRBJ1-4
CASSSILYEQYF TGTGCCAGCAGCTCAATCCTCTACGAGCAGTACTTC TRBV7-8 . TRBJ2-7
CASSQENLGGYGYTF TGCGCCAGCAGCCAAGAAAATTTGGGAGGCTATGGCTACACCTTC TRBV4-1 . TRBJ1-2
CASKAGGSYEQYF TGTGCCAGTAAAGCGGGGGGCAGCTACGAGCAGTACTTC TRBV6-5 TRBD2 TRBJ2-7
CASSVGDWYNEQFF TGTGCCAGCAGCGTAGGGGATTGGTACAATGAGCAGTTCTTC TRBV9 . TRBJ2-1
CASSQEKSAGSTDTQYF TGTGCCAGCAGCCAAGAGAAGAGCGCCGGAAGCACAGATACGCAGTATTTT TRBV4-2 . TRBJ2-3